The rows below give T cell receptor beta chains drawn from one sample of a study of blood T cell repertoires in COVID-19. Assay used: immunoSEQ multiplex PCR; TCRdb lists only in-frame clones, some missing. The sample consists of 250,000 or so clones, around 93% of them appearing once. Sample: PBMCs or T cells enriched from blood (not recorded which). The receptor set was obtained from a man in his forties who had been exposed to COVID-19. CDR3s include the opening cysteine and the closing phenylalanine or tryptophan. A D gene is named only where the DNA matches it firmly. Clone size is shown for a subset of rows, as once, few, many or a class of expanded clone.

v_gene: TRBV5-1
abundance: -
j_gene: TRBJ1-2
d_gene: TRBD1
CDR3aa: CASSLVGQAVDGYTF
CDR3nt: TGCGCCAGCAGCTTGGTAGGACAGGCCGTTGATGGCTACACCTTC

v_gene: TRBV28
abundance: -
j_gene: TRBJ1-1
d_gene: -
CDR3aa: CASSFFGVEAGEAFF
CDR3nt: TGTGCCAGCAGTTTTTTCGGGGTGGAGGCTGGAGAAGCTTTCTTT

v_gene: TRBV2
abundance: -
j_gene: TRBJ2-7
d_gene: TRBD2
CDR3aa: CASRGGSYEQYF
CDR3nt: TGTGCCAGCAGGGGAGGGTCCTACGAGCAGTACTTC

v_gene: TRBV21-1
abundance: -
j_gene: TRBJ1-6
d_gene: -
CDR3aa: CASSKHPPGGFENGCNSPLHF
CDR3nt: TGTGCCAGCAGCAAACACCCTCCAGGGGGATTTGAAAATGGTTGTAATTCACCCCTCCACTTT

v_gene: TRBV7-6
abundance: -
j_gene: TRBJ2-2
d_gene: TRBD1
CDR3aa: CAILDRDNTGELFF
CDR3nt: TGTGCCATCTTGGACAGGGATAACACCGGGGAGCTGTTTTTT

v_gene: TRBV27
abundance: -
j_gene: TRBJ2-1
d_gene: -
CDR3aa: CASTGSSYNEQFF
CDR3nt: TGTGCCAGCACAGGAAGCTCCTACAATGAGCAGTTCTTC

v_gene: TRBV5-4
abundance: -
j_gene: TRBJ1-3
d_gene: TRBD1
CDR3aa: CASSGGMTGGSGNTIYF
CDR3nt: TGTGCCAGCAGCGGGGGGATGACAGGGGGCTCTGGAAACACCATATATTTT

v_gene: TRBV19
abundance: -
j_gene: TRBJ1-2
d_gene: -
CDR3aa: CASGSAGGYTF
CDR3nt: TGTGCCAGCGGGTCCGCTGGCGGCTACACCTTC

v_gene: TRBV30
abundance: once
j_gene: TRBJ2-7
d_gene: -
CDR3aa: CAWSVTSYEQYF
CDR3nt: TGTGCCTGGAGTGTTACATCCTACGAGCAGTACTTC

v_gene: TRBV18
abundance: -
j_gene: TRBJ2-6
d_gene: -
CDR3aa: CASSPPGAEISGANVLTF
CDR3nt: TGTGCCAGCTCACCACCGGGGGCGGAAATCTCTGGGGCCAACGTCCTGACTTTC

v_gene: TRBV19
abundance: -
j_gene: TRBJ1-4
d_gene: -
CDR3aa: CASSIDSGRTNEKLFF
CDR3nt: TGTGCCAGTAGTATAGATTCGGGTCGCACTAATGAAAAACTGTTTTTT